These T cell receptor beta chains were read from a single sample in a study of blood T cell repertoires in COVID-19. The assay was immunoSEQ multiplex PCR, and TCRdb's table has in-frame clones only and misses some. The data hold some 53,000 clones, with 87% observed a single time. The specimen was peripheral blood. Every receptor here comes from a human donor with active COVID-19. The donor label of this sample is uncertain. The CDR3 runs from the conserved cysteine through the conserved F or W. A D gene is named only where the DNA matches it firmly. Size values are once, few and many counts, or a class for expanded clones, and some rows have none.

v_call	j_call	d_call	clone_size	cdr3_nt	cdr3_aa
TRBV18	TRBJ1-6	NA	NA	TGTGCCAGCTCAAATGTTGCTCGGGGGGGTAATTCACCCCTCCACTTT	CASSNVARGGNSPLHF
TRBV6-2/TRBV6-3	TRBJ2-1	NA	NA	TGTGCCAGCAGTTACCCGCCGTCTAGCGTGCAGTTCTTC	CASSYPPSSVQFF
TRBV7-2	TRBJ2-7	TRBD2	NA	TGTGCCAGCAGCTTAGGGGGTAGCGGGGGCCACGAGCAGTACTTC	CASSLGGSGGHEQYF
TRBV6-7	TRBJ2-5	TRBD1	once	TGTGCCAGCAGTTACCGGGGACAGCTTAAAGAGACCCAGTACTTC	CASSYRGQLKETQYF
TRBV14	TRBJ2-1	TRBD2	NA	TGTGCCAGCAGCCAAGATTCGGGCGGGGGGGGAAATGAGCAGTTCTTC	CASSQDSGGGGNEQFF
TRBV4-2	TRBJ1-2	NA	NA	TGTGCCAGCAGCCAAGAGGACAGATATGGCTACACCTTC	CASSQEDRYGYTF
TRBV24-1	TRBJ1-2	TRBD1	NA	TGTGCCACCAGTGATGTCGGGACAGGGTCTTCCGGCTACACCTTC	CATSDVGTGSSGYTF
TRBV9	TRBJ2-3	TRBD2	NA	TGTGCCAGCAGCACCCTAGCGGGAGGGGCAGATACGCAGTATTTT	CASSTLAGGADTQYF
TRBV6-2/TRBV6-3	TRBJ1-5	NA	NA	TGTGCCAGCAGTTACTCTCCCGGGCGGGGGCTGAGTCAGCCCCAGCATTTT	CASSYSPGRGLSQPQHF
TRBV6-5	TRBJ2-1	NA	NA	TGTGCCAGCAGTTACGTCGGGAGCAGACTTAATGAGCAGTTCTTC	CASSYVGSRLNEQFF
TRBV6-5	TRBJ2-1	NA	NA	TGTGCCAGCAGTTACTCGCCAGCCTACAATGAGCAGTTCTTC	CASSYSPAYNEQFF
TRBV5-6	TRBJ1-4	NA	once	TGTGCCAGCAGCTTGAGGCAGGGTAATGAAAAACTGTTTTTT	CASSLRQGNEKLFF
TRBV27	TRBJ2-7	TRBD1	once	TGTGCCAGCAGGCCCCAGGGGGTTAACTACGAGCAGTACTTC	CASRPQGVNYEQYF
TRBV2	TRBJ1-2	NA	few	TGTGCCAGCAGTGTAACAAGTCCGGGGTACAGCTCAAGTCCTTATGGCTACACCTTC	CASSVTSPGYSSSPYGYTF